These T cell receptor beta chains were read from a single sample in a study of cytomegalovirus exposure and HLA in healthy donors. Clones were sequenced by immunoSEQ multiplex PCR, and TCRdb holds only the in-frame ones, with some missing. The table records about 160,000 clones, roughly four fifths of them present only once. Source material: PBMCs. These receptors were obtained from a woman between 18 and 29 years old in good health and CMV-seronegative. The CDR3 runs from the conserved cysteine through the conserved F or W. A D gene is named only where the DNA matches it firmly. Rows may omit the clone size; those that give it use once, few, many or a size class.

CDR3nt: TGTGCCAGCAGCTTGGACAGGACAGGGACCCAGCATTTT
CDR3aa: CASSLDRTGTQHF
d_gene: TRBD1
j_gene: TRBJ1-5
v_gene: TRBV5-4
abundance: once

CDR3nt: TGTGCCAGTAGTAAGCGACAGGCCAATCAGCCCCAGCATTTT
CDR3aa: CASSKRQANQPQHF
d_gene: -
j_gene: TRBJ1-5
v_gene: TRBV19
abundance: -

CDR3nt: TGCGCCAGCAGCCAAGCCCCCAGTTCGGGGACCCAGTACTTC
CDR3aa: CASSQAPSSGTQYF
d_gene: -
j_gene: TRBJ2-5
v_gene: TRBV4-1
abundance: -

CDR3nt: TGTGCCAGCAGCCCTGGGACAGGGTCGGAGACCCAGTACTTC
CDR3aa: CASSPGTGSETQYF
d_gene: TRBD1
j_gene: TRBJ2-5
v_gene: TRBV5-4
abundance: -

CDR3nt: TGCGCCAGTCTTACCGGGACAGGGTATGGCAATGAGCAGTTCTTC
CDR3aa: CASLTGTGYGNEQFF
d_gene: TRBD1
j_gene: TRBJ2-1
v_gene: TRBV5-1
abundance: -

CDR3nt: TGTGCCAGCAGTGACTCCCGGACAGGGGCATTCTACGAGCAGTACTTC
CDR3aa: CASSDSRTGAFYEQYF
d_gene: TRBD1
j_gene: TRBJ2-7
v_gene: TRBV6-6
abundance: -

CDR3nt: TGTGCCAGCCGGCCGGCGGGGGGCACAGATACGCAGTATTTT
CDR3aa: CASRPAGGTDTQYF
d_gene: TRBD2
j_gene: TRBJ2-3
v_gene: TRBV13
abundance: -

CDR3nt: TGTGCCAGTAAATCCACATATTCACCCCTCCACTTT
CDR3aa: CASKSTYSPLHF
d_gene: -
j_gene: TRBJ1-6
v_gene: TRBV19
abundance: -

CDR3nt: TGTGCCAGCCAATTTGCAGGGGACAATTCACCCCTCCACTTT
CDR3aa: CASQFAGDNSPLHF
d_gene: -
j_gene: TRBJ1-6
v_gene: TRBV6-6
abundance: -

CDR3nt: TGTGCCAGCAGCCCGGGTCCAGGGGGTCACACTGAAGCTTTCTTT
CDR3aa: CASSPGPGGHTEAFF
d_gene: TRBD1
j_gene: TRBJ1-1
v_gene: TRBV11-3
abundance: -

CDR3nt: TGTGCCACCGTGGACAGGGTCGGTCTGAGGGGGGTGCAGTTCTTC
CDR3aa: CATVDRVGLRGVQFF
d_gene: TRBD1
j_gene: TRBJ2-1
v_gene: TRBV6-5
abundance: once